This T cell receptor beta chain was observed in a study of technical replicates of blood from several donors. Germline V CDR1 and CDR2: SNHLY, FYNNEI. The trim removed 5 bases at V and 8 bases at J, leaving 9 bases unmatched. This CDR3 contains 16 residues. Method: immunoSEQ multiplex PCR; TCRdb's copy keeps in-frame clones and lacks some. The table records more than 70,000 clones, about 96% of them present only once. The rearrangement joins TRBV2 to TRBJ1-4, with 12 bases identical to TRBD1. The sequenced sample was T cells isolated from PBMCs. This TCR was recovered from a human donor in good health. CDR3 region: CASSSGQGAPSEKLFF. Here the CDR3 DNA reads TGTGCCAGCAGTTCGGGACAGGGGGCGCCTTCGGAAAAACTGTTTTTT.